The rows below give T cell receptor beta chains drawn from one sample of a study of T cell responses to AZD1222 COVID-19 vaccine. Produced via immunoSEQ multiplex PCR; TCRdb's table is partial and in-frame only. The table includes about 110,000 clones, roughly nine tenths detected once. The specimen comprised peripheral blood, sampled on day 0 of AZD1222 vaccination. The receptor set was obtained from an adult in good health. The CDR3 runs from the conserved cysteine through the conserved F or W. Each record gives: J gene, clone size, D gene, V gene, CDR3 DNA, CDR3 protein. D genes are given only for firm matches. Size is omitted from some rows. Given values are once, few, many or a class for expanded clones.

TRBJ2-2 | . | TRBD1 | TRBV25-1 | TGTGCCAGCAGTGACGACAGGGGATCCGGGGAGCTGTTTTTT | CASSDDRGSGELFF
TRBJ2-1 | . | . | TRBV29-1 | TGCAGCGTTGATCAACGGGAGCGGTCCAATGAGCAGTTCTTC | CSVDQRERSNEQFF
TRBJ2-7 | once | TRBD2 | TRBV5-6 | TGTGCCAGCAGCTTACCGGGACTAGCGAAGCCCTACGAGCAGTACTTC | CASSLPGLAKPYEQYF
TRBJ2-1 | . | . | TRBV6-4 | TGTGCCAGCAGTGACTCGAGTCAGGGACGAAATGAGCAGTTCTTC | CASSDSSQGRNEQFF
TRBJ2-3 | . | . | TRBV20-1 | TGCAGTGCTAGTAGAGCCGGACTGTCCTCCCTCACCACAGATACGCAGTATTTT | CSASRAGLSSLTTDTQYF
TRBJ2-5 | . | TRBD2 | TRBV27 | TGTGCCAGCAGTCCCTGGACTAGCGGGGGGGAAGAGACCCAGTACTTC | CASSPWTSGGEETQYF
TRBJ2-4 | once | . | TRBV6-1 | TGTGCCAGCAGTGAAACTACCTATAACATTCAGTACTTC | CASSETTYNIQYF
TRBJ2-7 | . | . | TRBV18 | TGTGCCAGCTCACCAGCGGACCGGGAGCAAGAGCAGTACTTC | CASSPADREQEQYF
TRBJ1-3 | . | . | TRBV6-6 | TGTGCCAGCAGTCCCCAGGGGTTAAGTCCCTCTGGAAACACCATATATTTT | CASSPQGLSPSGNTIYF
TRBJ1-1 | . | TRBD1 | TRBV4-1 | TGCGCCAGCAGCCCCCGGCCCGGGACAGGTTCGTACACTGAAGCTTTCTTT | CASSPRPGTGSYTEAFF
TRBJ2-7 | . | . | TRBV19 | TGTGCCAGTAGTGGGGACTTATACGAGCAGTACTTC | CASSGDLYEQYF
TRBJ2-5 | . | . | TRBV7-2 | TGTGCCAGCAGCCTCGCCAGAATTCAAGAGACCCAGTACTTC | CASSLARIQETQYF
TRBJ2-7 | . | . | TRBV7-2 | TGTGCCAGCAGGGAGGGGTCCGAGCAGTACTTC | CASREGSEQYF
TRBJ1-2 | . | . | TRBV12-3/TRBV12-4 | TGTGCCAGCAGTGCTAGGGATAACTATGGCTACACCTTC | CASSARDNYGYTF
TRBJ1-4 | . | . | TRBV2 | TGTGCCAGCAGGGACCCCCAAGGAAATGAAAAACTGTTTTTT | CASRDPQGNEKLFF
TRBJ2-1 | . | TRBD2 | TRBV19 | TGTGCCAGTAGTATAGGTTTAACTAGCGGACACAATGAGCAGTTCTTC | CASSIGLTSGHNEQFF
TRBJ1-1 | . | . | TRBV7-9 | TGTGCCAGCAGCACTGGAGGTGGCACTGAAGCTTTCTTT | CASSTGGGTEAFF
TRBJ2-7 | . | . | TRBV30 | TGTGCCTGGAGGGTAGTCGGGGACTACGAGCAGTACTTC | CAWRVVGDYEQYF
TRBJ2-7 | . | TRBD2 | TRBV4-1 | TGCGCCAGCAGCCAACTACCCGGGACTAGCGGGGGCCCCGAAGTATACGAGCAGTACTTC | CASSQLPGTSGGPEVYEQYF
TRBJ2-3 | . | . | TRBV4-1 | TGCGCCAGCAGCCAAGATTTGCGGACCACCCAGGAGCGGAGAACAGATACGCAGTATTTT | CASSQDLRTTQERRTDTQYF
TRBJ2-5 | . | . | TRBV2 | TGTGCCAGCAACCGGGACCTGCAAGAGACCCAGTACTTC | CASNRDLQETQYF
TRBJ2-7 | . | . | TRBV5-1 | TGCGCCAGCAGCTCGGGAAGCCACTCCTACGAGCAGTACTTC | CASSSGSHSYEQYF